This passage covers 27 T cell receptor beta chains from one sample sequenced in a study of early T cells in non-severe SARS-CoV-2 infection. TCRdb redid the calling of the 5' RACE reads with MiXCR, one entry per CDR3 protein. The data show about 110,000 distinct CDR3 sequences, with around 12% seen just once and approximately 3.5% held by the top ten. This sample comprised whole blood, obtained at baseline. Receptors were obtained from an adult who was a healthcare worker with PCR-confirmed SARS-CoV-2 infection or an uninfected control (not recorded which).

This clonotype was recorded a few times. The chain joins TRBV29-1 to TRBJ1-1; no reliable D call. Looked up from germline, CDR1 is SQVTM and CDR2 is ANQGSEA. The CDR3 covers 13 residues. V gave up 6 bases and J gave up 0 bases, with 11 bases separating them. The DNA for the CDR3 is TGCAGCGTCGGCCTGGGATTGAACACTGAAGCTTTCTTT. Protein product: CSVGLGLNTEAFF.

This chain links TRBV4-1 with TRBJ1-2, with D tentatively TRBD1 (6 bases). Trimming left V 1 base short and J 3 bases short, with 12 bases between. CDR3 length equals 15 residues. The V gene's germline CDR1 is MGHRA and CDR2 YSYEKL. The CDR3 protein is CASSQVHRADYGYTF. The CDR3 DNA is TGCGCCAGCAGCCAAGTTCACAGGGCTGACTATGGCTACACCTTC.

The genes are TRBV30 and TRBJ1-3; a weak D match, TRBD1 (5 bases). The CDR3 extends over 13 amino acids. V lost 2 bases and J 2 bases, leaving 7 bases between the germline ends. CDR1 is GTSNPN, CDR2 SVGIG, per germline (reference sequence). The CDR3 coding sequence is TGTGCCTGGAGTACGGGGGCTGGAAACACCATATATTTT. The encoded protein is CAWSTGAGNTIYF. Combining the CDR3 with reference TRBV30 and TRBJ1-3 gives the whole variable domain SQTIHQWPATLVQPVGSPLSLECTVEGTSNPNLYWYRQAAGRGLQLLFYSVGIGQISSEVPQNLSASRPQDRQFILSSKKLLLSDSGFYLCAWSTGAGNTIYFGEGSWLTVV.

The table lists this clonotype with many counts. The chain uses TRBV4-2 and TRBJ1-5, with TRBD1 matching 7 bases. The CDR3 consists of 14 residues. The V and J ends lost 4 bases and 0 bases, in that order; junction bases with no gene match: 0. Per the germline V gene, CDR1 is LGHNA and CDR2 is YNFKEQ. Here the CDR3 reads CASSPGGSNQPQHF. The CDR3 DNA reads TGTGCCAGCAGCCCAGGGGGTAGCAATCAGCCCCAGCATTTT.

The V call is TRBV28, the J call TRBJ2-5; D call uncertain. V was clipped by 3 bases and J by 2 bases, with 10 bases between them. The CDR3 sequence is 14 residues long. Germline V CDR1 and CDR2: MDHEN, SYDVKM. The CDR3 nucleotides are TGTGCCAGCAGTTTTTCCTCCATTCAAGAGACCCAGTACTTC. This translates into CASSFSSIQETQYF.

The chain recombines TRBV7-9 with TRBJ2-7; 7 nucleotides match TRBD2. In germline, CDR1 is SEHNR, CDR2 FQNEAQ (reference sequence). Unmatched junction bases numbered 6, after V lost 5 bases and J lost 2 bases. This CDR3 comprises 14 residues. CDR3 protein: CASSRVAGPYEQYF. In DNA, the CDR3 is TGTGCCAGCAGCCGTGTAGCGGGCCCCTACGAGCAGTACTTC.

This clonotype showed up just a few times. V and J are TRBV18 and TRBJ2-7; D possibly uses TRBD1 or TRBD2 (5 bases each). The CDR3 is 16 amino acids. Germline-derived CDR1 and CDR2 are KGHSH and LQKENI. V was pared by 0 bases and J by 5 bases, with 17 bases between. The CDR3 loop is CASSPPSNPRGDEQYF. DNA for the CDR3: TGTGCCAGCTCACCACCGTCAAACCCCCGAGGGGACGAGCAGTACTTC.

Of note for this clonotype: A read error may be the cause here, since a much bigger clone is one base away. This rearrangement joins TRBV12-3 or TRBV12-4 to TRBJ1-4; TRBD1 is a possible D gene (6 bases). CDR3 length equals 14 residues. The CDR3 coding sequence is TGTGCCAGCAGTCCCTCAGGACAGAATGAAAAACCGTTTTTT. Protein: CASSPSGQNEKPFF.

The CDR3 region is CASSYRTSAYEQYF. CDR3 DNA: TGCGCCAGCAGCTACCGGACTAGTGCCTACGAGCAGTACTTC. The chain carries TRBV4-1 and TRBJ2-7, with 7 bases matching TRBD2. CDR3 size: 14 residues. Germline V gene lookup returns CDR1 MGHRA and CDR2 YSYEKL. V dropped 5 bases and J dropped 2; count of bases not matched to a gene: 6.

This clonotype was found a few times. The chain recombines TRBV29-1 with TRBJ2-7; 8 bases match TRBD2. Germline V gene data show CDR1 as SQVTM and CDR2 as ANQGSEA. V lost 7 bases to trimming and J lost 0 bases; unmatched junction nucleotides: 8. The CDR3 covers 14 residues. As DNA, the CDR3 is TGCAGCGCTTATAGCGGGGTTAGCTCCTACGAGCAGTACTTC. It yields the protein CSAYSGVSSYEQYF.

The rearrangement links TRBV24-1 to TRBJ2-3, with 10 bases that match TRBD1. CDR1 KGHDR and CDR2 SFDVKD come from the germline V gene. V lost 4 bases to trimming and J lost 3 bases; unmatched junction nucleotides: 9. The CDR3 totals 17 residues. As DNA, the CDR3 is TGTGCCACCAGTGACCCGACAGGGGGCAGCGGGACAGATACGCAGTATTTT. Its translation: CATSDPTGGSGTDTQYF.

The chain links TRBV28 to TRBJ1-5, with D possibly TRBD1 on 6 matching bases. Trimming left V 3 bases short and J 6 bases short, with 12 bases between. Germline CDR1 reads MDHEN; CDR2 reads SYDVKM. This CDR3 spans 14 amino acids. CDR3 sequence reads: CASSFLRGAQPQHF. The DNA of the CDR3 is TGTGCCAGCAGTTTTCTTAGGGGGGCTCAGCCCCAGCATTTT. Full variable domain (remainder filled in from reference TRBV28 and TRBJ1-5): DVKVTQSSRYLVKRTGEKVFLECVQDMDHENMFWYRQDPGLGLRLIYFSYDVKMKEKGDIPEGYSVSREKKERFSLILESASTNQTSMYLCASSFLRGAQPQHFGDGTRLSIL.

J is TRBJ1-5 and V is TRBV10-1; no firm D call. Germline assignment: CDR1 WNHNN and CDR2 SYGVQD (reference sequence). This CDR3 has 13 residues. Trimming removed 9 bases at V and 4 bases at J, with 13 bases between. CDR3 in amino acids: CASSQHGNQPQHF. CDR3 bases: TGCGCCAGTAGTCAACACGGAAATCAGCCCCAGCATTTT.

The chain couples TRBV4-1 to TRBJ2-7; D is unresolved. The V and J ends lost 0 bases and 1 base respectively, with 13 bases between them. The germline V gene encodes CDR1 MGHRA and CDR2 YSYEKL. CDR3 length: 16 amino acids. The CDR3 protein is CASSQEPLSGSYEQYF. CDR3 nucleotides: TGCGCCAGCAGCCAAGAGCCGCTCAGTGGGTCCTACGAGCAGTACTTC.

The chain employs TRBV2 and TRBJ2-5; D assignment may be TRBD1 or TRBD2 (6 bases each). Germline V gene data show CDR1 as SNHLY and CDR2 as FYNNEI. V gave up 7 bases and J gave up 10 bases, with 19 bases separating them. The CDR3 is 13 residues long. The CDR3 DNA sequence: TGTGCCAGCAAGGCTGTACAGGGACTTATCCAGTACTTC. Protein: CASKAVQGLIQYF.

This clonotype appeared a few times. The chain employs TRBV27 and TRBJ1-6; D is uncertain. Germline values: CDR1 MNHEY, CDR2 SMNVEV (reference sequence). CDR3 length: 14 residues. V gave up 6 bases and J gave up 0 bases, with 6 bases separating them. The CDR3 DNA follows: TGTGCCAGCAGGCAGAGCTCCTATAATTCACCCCTCCACTTT. As protein: CASRQSSYNSPLHF.

The rearrangement links TRBV5-1 to TRBJ2-5; D is possibly TRBD2 (5 bases). Germline CDR1 and CDR2: SGHRS and YFSETQ. V lost 5 bases and J lost 5, with 13 bases in between. This CDR3 has 13 amino acids. CDR3 coding DNA: TGCGCCAGCAGGTCAGCGGCCAAGGAGACCCAGTACTTC. This gives the protein CASRSAAKETQYF.

The V call is TRBV5-1, the J call TRBJ2-7, with D perhaps TRBD1 (5 bases). This CDR3 is built from 13 residues. Trimming cost V 2 bases and J 4 bases, with 10 bases left between them. Germline values: CDR1 SGHRS, CDR2 YFSETQ. In DNA form, the CDR3 reads TGCGCCAGCAGCTTACAGGTTGGTTACGAGCAGTACTTC. Translation gives CASSLQVGYEQYF. The full variable domain, its missing parts supplied by reference TRBV5-1 and TRBJ2-7, is KAGVTQTPRYLIKTRGQQVTLSCSPISGHRSVSWYQQTPGQGLQFLFEYFSETQRNKGNFPGRFSGRQFSNSRSEMNVSTLELGDSALYLCASSLQVGYEQYFGPGTRLTVT.

This clonotype was detected only a few times. The chain is built from TRBV5-4 and TRBJ2-2; D not resolved. Germline CDR1 reads SGHNT; CDR2 reads YYREEE (reference sequence). The CDR3 runs to 12 residues. The V gene lost 6 bases and the J gene lost 1 base, with 4 bases spanning the gap. As DNA, the CDR3 is TGTGCCAGCACCAAGAACACCGGGGAGCTGTTTTTT. Amino acid sequence: CASTKNTGELFF.

This clonotype has at least ten counts. The chain employs TRBV6-4 and TRBJ2-1, with 11 bases matching TRBD2. Germline V gene lookup returns CDR1 MRHNA and CDR2 SNTAGT. The CDR3 length is 15 residues. Trimming took 3 bases from V and 4 from J; bases not matched to a gene: 2. CDR3 amino acids: CASSDGTSGYNEQFF. As DNA, the CDR3 is TGTGCCAGCAGTGATGGGACTAGCGGTTACAATGAGCAGTTCTTC.

The chain carries TRBV19 and TRBJ2-2; the D gene is possibly TRBD1 (5 bases). Looked up from germline, CDR1 is LNHDA and CDR2 is SQIVND (reference sequence). V lost 3 bases, J lost 7 bases, and 9 bases lay in between. The CDR3 is made up of 13 amino acids. CDR3 amino acids: CASSMQGDGELFF. The CDR3, as DNA: TGTGCCAGTAGTATGCAAGGGGACGGGGAGCTGTTTTTT.

This clonotype was observed a few times. The chain links TRBV12-3 or TRBV12-4 to TRBJ2-7, with D unclear. The CDR3 extends over 15 amino acids. Trimming stripped 3 bases from V and 2 bases from J, with 14 bases between. In DNA form, the CDR3 reads TGTGCCAGCAGTTTCCGGCCGGTAGGAGCCTACGAGCAGTACTTC. Translated: CASSFRPVGAYEQYF.

Only a few counts were recorded for this clonotype. The rearrangement links TRBV7-9 to TRBJ2-2; D gene ambiguous. The V end lost 4 bases, the J end lost 6 bases, and 12 bases lay between the germline ends. Germline V lookup: CDR1 SEHNR, CDR2 FQNEAQ (reference sequence). The CDR3 has 14 residues. The CDR3 is CASSSPDEAGELFF. For the CDR3, the DNA is TGTGCCAGCAGCTCACCCGATGAGGCCGGGGAGCTGTTTTTT.

The chain links TRBV12-3 or TRBV12-4 to TRBJ1-2, with a possible D match to TRBD1 (5 bases). This CDR3 region has 13 residues. Trimming cost V 6 bases and J 3 bases, with 11 bases left between them. CDR3 protein: CASSPQTDYGYTF. CDR3 DNA sequence: TGTGCCAGCAGCCCTCAGACAGACTATGGCTACACCTTC.

Many counts were recorded for this clonotype. The chain recombines TRBV21-1 with TRBJ1-1; the D call of TRBD1 is as the table states it, not checked on the DNA. TRBV21-1 is designated a pseudogene. This CDR3 has 13 residues. CDR3 protein: CASSPGPNTEAFF. The CDR3 DNA follows: TGTGCCAGCAGTCCGGGCCCGAACACTGAAGCTTTCTTT.

V is TRBV12-3 or TRBV12-4 and J is TRBJ2-2; TRBD2 is a possible D gene (5 bases). Between the trimmed V and J ends, which lost 1 base and 0 bases, there was a span of 12 bases. The CDR3 is 17 residues long. This chain's CDR3 is CASSLVRGNTNTGELFF. The CDR3 nucleotides read TGTGCCAGCAGTTTAGTAAGAGGGAACACGAACACCGGGGAGCTGTTTTTT.

This clonotype was seen more than once but under ten times. The gene calls are TRBV7-2 and TRBJ1-2; D is ambiguous. The CDR3 totals 16 residues. Looked up from germline, CDR1 is SGHTA and CDR2 is FQGNSA. V dropped 1 base and J dropped 4 bases, with 16 bases sitting between them. CDR3 DNA: TGTGCCAGCAGCTTAGTAGTAGGCTGGGGTACCTATGGCTACACCTTC. Amino acids: CASSLVVGWGTYGYTF.